These T cell receptor beta chains were read from a single sample in a study of T cell responses to AZD1222 COVID-19 vaccine. The method was immunoSEQ multiplex PCR; TCRdb's version includes in-frame clones alone and lacks a portion of them. Here the sample spans 120,000 or so clones, 87% being singletons. The material sequenced was peripheral blood, taken on day 0 of AZD1222 vaccination. These receptors all stem from an adult in good health. Each CDR3 is given with its conserved first and last residue. A D gene is named only where the DNA matches it firmly. Clone size is not always given. Where it is, it says once, few, many or a class for expanded clones.

J gene	V gene	D gene	clone size	CDR3 DNA	CDR3 protein
TRBJ1-4	TRBV2	-	-	TGTGCCAGCAGGAAGGAGGCTAATGAAAAACTGTTTTTT	CASRKEANEKLFF
TRBJ2-7	TRBV4-1	-	-	TGCGCCAGCAGCCACGGCGGGACGGGTTACGAGCAGTACTTC	CASSHGGTGYEQYF
TRBJ1-6	TRBV5-6	-	-	TGTGCCAGCAGCATTTGGGACGGGCCCCTCCACTTT	CASSIWDGPLHF
TRBJ2-1	TRBV5-1	-	-	TGCGCCAGCAGCTTGGGCCCCGGGGCCAATGAGCAGTTCTTC	CASSLGPGANEQFF
TRBJ2-2	TRBV20-1	-	-	TGCAGTGCTAGTCCTCCGAACACCGGGGAGCTGTTTTTT	CSASPPNTGELFF
TRBJ1-2	TRBV28	TRBD1	-	TGTGCCAGCAGGGGTCTCGGCAGGGGGAGGTATGGCTACACCTTC	CASRGLGRGRYGYTF
TRBJ2-1	TRBV6-2/TRBV6-3	TRBD1	-	TGTGCCAGCAGTACCGGGACAGGGGGGAATGAGCAGTTCTTC	CASSTGTGGNEQFF
TRBJ2-5	TRBV7-2	TRBD1	-	TGTGCCAGCAGCTCTAACAGGGGTGGGGAGACCCAGTACTTC	CASSSNRGGETQYF
TRBJ2-6	TRBV9	-	-	TGTGCCAGCAGCGTATCGTCCGAGAGGTCTGGGGCCAACGTCCTGACTTTC	CASSVSSERSGANVLTF
TRBJ2-7	TRBV20-1	TRBD2	-	TGCAGTGGCGGGGGTTCCTACGAGCAGTACTTC	CSGGGSYEQYF
TRBJ2-1	TRBV7-2	TRBD2	-	TGTGCCAGCAGCTTAGTACTAGCGGGAGGCCGCAATGAGCAGTTCTTC	CASSLVLAGGRNEQFF
TRBJ2-2	TRBV27	TRBD1	-	TGTGCCAGCAGTGATCGGGACAGTGTCCCAACCTACACCGGGGAGCTGTTTTTT	CASSDRDSVPTYTGELFF
TRBJ2-1	TRBV21-1	-	-	TGTGCCAGCAGCAAGGTTCGTCCGAGCTCCTACAATGAGCAGTTCTTC	CASSKVRPSSYNEQFF
TRBJ2-1	TRBV6-5	TRBD1	-	TGTGCCAGCAGTCGCGACAGGGGAAGGGATGAGCAGTTCTTC	CASSRDRGRDEQFF
TRBJ2-7	TRBV28	-	-	TGTGCCAGCGAGACAGCGGTCGCATCCTACGAGCAGTACTTC	CASETAVASYEQYF
TRBJ2-6	TRBV28	TRBD1	-	TGTGCCACCCAGGATCCGGGACAGACTAACTCTGGGGCCAACGTCCTGACTTTC	CATQDPGQTNSGANVLTF
TRBJ1-2	TRBV7-2	-	once	TGTGCCAGCAGCTCAGTTCGGTCAGGGGCTGTCTATGGCTACACCTTC	CASSSVRSGAVYGYTF
TRBJ1-1	TRBV15	-	-	TGTGCCACCAGCAGAAGCGGACAGATGAACACTGAAGCTTTCTTT	CATSRSGQMNTEAFF
TRBJ1-2	TRBV7-8	-	-	TGTGCCAGCAGCCATGACAGGCGCCCTAACTATGGCTACACCTTC	CASSHDRRPNYGYTF
TRBJ2-3	TRBV5-1	TRBD2	-	TGCGCCAGCAGCCCCGTAGCGGGGGGAGTCTCCTTGAACTCAGATACGCAGTATTTT	CASSPVAGGVSLNSDTQYF
TRBJ1-4	TRBV3-1/TRBV3-2	TRBD1	-	TGTGCCAGCAGTTACGGGACAGATAATGAAAAACTGTTTTTT	CASSYGTDNEKLFF
TRBJ1-2	TRBV5-6	-	-	TGTGCCAGCAGCTTGGGAAGAACCTATGGCTACACCTTC	CASSLGRTYGYTF
TRBJ2-1	TRBV27	-	-	TGTGCCAGCAGTCCCCGGCCGGTGGGGCCCTACAATGAGCAGTTCTTC	CASSPRPVGPYNEQFF
TRBJ1-3	TRBV7-8	-	-	TGTGCCAGCAGCCCCGAAAGACTTTCCGGAAACACCATATATTTT	CASSPERLSGNTIYF
TRBJ2-1	TRBV10-3	TRBD2	-	TGTGCCATCAGGGGGACTAGCGGTTCCTCCTACAATGAGCAGTTCTTC	CAIRGTSGSSYNEQFF
TRBJ1-1	TRBV6-5	TRBD1	-	TGTGCCAGCAGGACAGGGACAGCCGACCCTGAAGCTTTCTTT	CASRTGTADPEAFF
TRBJ2-1	TRBV28	TRBD2	-	TGTGCCAGCAGCCCTCCTAGCGGATCCTACAATGAGCAGTTCTTC	CASSPPSGSYNEQFF
TRBJ2-1	TRBV19	TRBD1	-	TGTGCCAGTATCGACCGAGGCAGGGGGTACAATGAGCAGTTCTTC	CASIDRGRGYNEQFF
TRBJ1-2	TRBV11-2	-	-	TGTGCCAGCAGGCCCCCGTTTAAGGGGGAAAACTATGGCTACACCTTC	CASRPPFKGENYGYTF
TRBJ2-3	TRBV7-3	TRBD1	-	TGTGCCAGCAGCTTAGGGCAGGGGGCTATTGCCACAGATACGCAGTATTTT	CASSLGQGAIATDTQYF
TRBJ2-7	TRBV2	TRBD2	-	TGTGCCAGCAAGAAGGGACTAGATTCCCAACTAAGCTCCTACGAGCAGTACTTC	CASKKGLDSQLSSYEQYF
TRBJ2-1	TRBV9	TRBD1	-	TGTGCCAGCAGCCTCAGGACAGGGGGTCTAGACAATGAGCAGTTCTTC	CASSLRTGGLDNEQFF
TRBJ2-7	TRBV28	-	-	TGTGCCAGCATTTCAGGACGCTACGAGCAGTACTTC	CASISGRYEQYF
TRBJ1-4	TRBV2	TRBD1	-	TGTGCCAGCAGACAGGGGGCTAGGTCGGGTGAAAAACTGTTTTTT	CASRQGARSGEKLFF
TRBJ2-7	TRBV28	-	-	TGTGCCAGCACAGACTCCCAAGGGCAGTACTTC	CASTDSQGQYF
TRBJ2-7	TRBV7-3	TRBD2	-	TGTGCCAGCAGCCCTGGGACTAGCGGGATCCCCTACGAGCAGTACTTC	CASSPGTSGIPYEQYF
TRBJ2-1	TRBV11-3	-	-	TGTGCCAGCAGCTTGCACACCTCGGGCAATGAGCAGTTCTTC	CASSLHTSGNEQFF
TRBJ1-5	TRBV28	-	-	TGTGCCACCCGAGGGGCTTATAGCAATCAGCCCCAGCATTTT	CATRGAYSNQPQHF
TRBJ1-6	TRBV3-1/TRBV3-2	-	-	TGTGCCAGCAGCCAAGATAGAGGGGGTAATTCACCCCTCCACTTT	CASSQDRGGNSPLHF
TRBJ1-1	TRBV30	-	-	TGTGCCTGGATCCGAGCCGGGGGCGGCACTGAAGCTTTCTTT	CAWIRAGGGTEAFF